Listed below are T cell receptor beta chains from one sample, sequenced in a study of cytomegalovirus exposure and HLA in healthy donors. Only in-frame clones appear in the TCRdb table, and some are missing; sequencing was by immunoSEQ multiplex PCR. The data show around 150,000 clones, with about 77% seen just once and around 1.3% held by the top ten. The specimen was PBMCs. The receptors stem from a woman between 50 and 59 years old in good health and CMV-seronegative. Both conserved end residues are trimmed from each CDR3.

v_call	j_call	cdr3_aa
TRBV18	TRBJ1-2	ASSPLVGTAYNYGYT
TRBV25-1	-	ASWGRATEQY
TRBV5-4	TRBJ2-3	ASSLTSGRADTQY
TRBV6-5	TRBJ2-1	ASTKAGTLHNEQF
TRBV5-6	TRBJ1-6	ASSSVTEPYSPLH
TRBV11-3	TRBJ2-1	ASSSRQRGRKGGEYNEQF
TRBV10-3	TRBJ2-6	AISDQSQASGANVLT
TRBV7-7	TRBJ2-7	ASSLNPGDYEQY
TRBV9	TRBJ2-1	ASSVGDRLYNEQF
TRBV6-4	TRBJ2-1	ASSERDLPHNEQF
TRBV11-3	TRBJ2-7	ASSLTGFEQY
TRBV11-2	TRBJ2-1	ASSPTRGGIDEQF
TRBV10-2	TRBJ2-7	ASSAGGFGNEQY
TRBV18	TRBJ1-3	ASSPYERDSGNTIY
TRBV7-9	TRBJ2-7	ASSLVGLKPYEQY
TRBV7-9	TRBJ2-3	ASSLRGGADTQY
TRBV10-3	TRBJ2-1	AISPGLAYNEQF
TRBV25-1	TRBJ2-5	ASSDPATSGTQETQY
TRBV10-3	TRBJ1-6	AIRDSSSSYNSPLH
TRBV29-1	TRBJ2-7	SVRNLATEQY
TRBV11-2	TRBJ2-1	ASSLDWQANEQF
TRBV9	TRBJ2-1	ASSPRTRRNFNEQF
TRBV28	TRBJ1-2	ASSPPPQGVGYT
TRBV30	TRBJ2-3	AWSQGVGTDTQY
TRBV2	TRBJ2-1	ASRDPSGGASEQF
TRBV7-8	TRBJ1-1	ASSLTGESEAF
TRBV7-2	TRBJ2-3	ASSPYPQRGVGTDTQY
TRBV7-2	TRBJ2-1	ASSLFPPLNEQF
TRBV7-3	TRBJ2-1	ASSLNPSGLYNEQF
TRBV27	TRBJ1-4	ASSSDRGEKLF
TRBV14	TRBJ2-3	ASSQDLGSRTDTQY
TRBV11-2	TRBJ2-1	ASSARTRKGQF
TRBV9	TRBJ2-7	ASSVAGTGSLEQY
TRBV7-2	TRBJ1-4	ASSLTGGQEKLF
TRBV19	TRBJ2-7	ASSIGGQGAYEQY
TRBV2	TRBJ1-6	ASTETDRNNSPLH
TRBV5-1	TRBJ1-1	ASSFSGGKDTEAF
TRBV7-7	TRBJ1-1	ASSLTQGSEAF
TRBV11-2	TRBJ2-1	ASSLGRDEQF
TRBV10-2	TRBJ1-2	ASSVEDRANYGYT
TRBV19	TRBJ2-3	ASTPTYTDTQY
TRBV19	TRBJ2-4	ASSIGQGVSNIQY
TRBV15	TRBJ2-5	ATSRGQGNQETQY
TRBV10-1	TRBJ2-3	ASSESVASGVTDTQY
TRBV5-6	TRBJ1-2	ASSLEIGTGWDDGYT
TRBV27	TRBJ2-7	ASSQGLGEQY